Here is one T cell receptor (beta chain) with its context. The antigen remains unidentified. Researchers report isolating at least 7 million PBMCs per sample. The source of the sample is a study of blood T cells in healthy people across ages. Across the whole study: Capture via template switching afforded approximately one barcoded beta molecule per two T cells.

With a J-beta primer mix and a sample-barcoded 5' primer, a second PCR ran roughly 6 to 11 cycles. Every sample returned 2.5 million or more CDR3-containing paired-end reads. In TCRdb, the 5' RACE reads were re-called with MiXCR into one record per CDR3 protein. The data show 600,000 to 1,000,000 distinct CDR3 sequences, 58% seen once. Findings of the study overall: Versus aged donors, long-lived donors had higher diversity and more naive CD4+ cells.

This clonotype originated in a young man in good health. The specimen was blood.

The CDR3 coding sequence is TGTGCCAGCCCGAACAGTCCCGGGACAGGGCTTTGCACAGATACGCAGTATTTT. It encodes CASPNSPGTGLCTDTQYF. This chain joins TRBV21-1 and TRBJ2-3; TRBD1, the table's D call, lacks a check against the DNA. TRBV21-1 is a pseudogene locus. This CDR3 is built from 18 residues.